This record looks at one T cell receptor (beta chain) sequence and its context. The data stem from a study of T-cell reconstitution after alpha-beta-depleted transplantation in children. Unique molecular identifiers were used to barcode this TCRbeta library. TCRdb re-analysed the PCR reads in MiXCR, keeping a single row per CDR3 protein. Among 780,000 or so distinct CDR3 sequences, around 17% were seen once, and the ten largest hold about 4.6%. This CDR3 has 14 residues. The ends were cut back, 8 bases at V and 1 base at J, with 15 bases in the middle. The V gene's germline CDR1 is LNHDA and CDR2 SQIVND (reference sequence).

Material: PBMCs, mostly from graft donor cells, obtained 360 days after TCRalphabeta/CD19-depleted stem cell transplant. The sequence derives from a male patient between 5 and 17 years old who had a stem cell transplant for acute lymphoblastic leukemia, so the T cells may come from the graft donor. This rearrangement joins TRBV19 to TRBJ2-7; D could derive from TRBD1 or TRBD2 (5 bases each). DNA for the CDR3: TGTGCCAGTCTCGGAATGGGACCGTCCTACGAGCAGTACTTC. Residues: CASLGMGPSYEQYF.